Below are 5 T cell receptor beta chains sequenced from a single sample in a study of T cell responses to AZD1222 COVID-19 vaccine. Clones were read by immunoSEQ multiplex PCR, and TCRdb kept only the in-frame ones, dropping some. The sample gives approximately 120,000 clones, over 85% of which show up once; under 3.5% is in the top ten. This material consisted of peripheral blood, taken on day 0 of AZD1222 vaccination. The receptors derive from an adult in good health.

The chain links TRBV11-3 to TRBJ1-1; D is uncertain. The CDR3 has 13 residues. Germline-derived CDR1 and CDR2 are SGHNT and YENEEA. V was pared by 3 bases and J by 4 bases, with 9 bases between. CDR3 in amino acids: CASSLLGSTEAFF. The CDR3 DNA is TGTGCCAGCAGCTTGTTGGGGAGCACTGAAGCTTTCTTT.

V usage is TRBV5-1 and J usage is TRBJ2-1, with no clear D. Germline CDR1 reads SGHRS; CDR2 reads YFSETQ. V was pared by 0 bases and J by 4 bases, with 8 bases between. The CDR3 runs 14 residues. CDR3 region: CASSLGQAYNEQFF. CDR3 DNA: TGCGCCAGCAGCTTGGGGCAAGCATACAATGAGCAGTTCTTC. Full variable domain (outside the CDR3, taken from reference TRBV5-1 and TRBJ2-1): KAGVTQTPRYLIKTRGQQVTLSCSPISGHRSVSWYQQTPGQGLQFLFEYFSETQRNKGNFPGRFSGRQFSNSRSEMNVSTLELGDSALYLCASSLGQAYNEQFFGPGTRLTVL.

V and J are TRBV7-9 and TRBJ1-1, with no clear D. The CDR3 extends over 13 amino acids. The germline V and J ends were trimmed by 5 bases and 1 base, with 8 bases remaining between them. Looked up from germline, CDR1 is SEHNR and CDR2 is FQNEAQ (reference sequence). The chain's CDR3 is CASSHPGNTEAFF. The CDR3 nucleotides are TGTGCCAGCAGCCATCCAGGGAACACTGAAGCTTTCTTT.

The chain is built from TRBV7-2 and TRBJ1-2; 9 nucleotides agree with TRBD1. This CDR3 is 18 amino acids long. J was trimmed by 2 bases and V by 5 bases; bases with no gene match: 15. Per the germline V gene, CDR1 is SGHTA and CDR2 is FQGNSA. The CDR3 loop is CASSLRDRETRGNYGYTF. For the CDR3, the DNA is TGTGCCAGCAGCCTCCGGGACAGGGAGACGAGGGGAAACTATGGCTACACCTTC. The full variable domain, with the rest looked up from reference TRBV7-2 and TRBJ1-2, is GAGVSQSPSNKVTEKGKDVELRCDPISGHTALYWYRQSLGQGLEFLIYFQGNSAPDKSGLPSDRFSAERTGGSVSTLTIQRTQQEDSAVYLCASSLRDRETRGNYGYTFGSGTRLTVV.

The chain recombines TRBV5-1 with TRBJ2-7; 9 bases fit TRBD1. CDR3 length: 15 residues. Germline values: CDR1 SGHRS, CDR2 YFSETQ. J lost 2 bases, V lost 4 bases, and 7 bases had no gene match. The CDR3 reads CASSPRTGDTYEQYF. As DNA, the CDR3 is TGCGCCAGCAGCCCCAGGACAGGGGATACCTACGAGCAGTACTTC.